These T cell receptor beta chains were read from a single sample in a study of cytomegalovirus exposure and HLA in healthy donors. Measured with immunoSEQ multiplex PCR; TCRdb has only the in-frame clones, and not every one. Of about 140,000 clones in the sample, about three quarters were seen once. Sequenced material: PBMCs. The receptors come from a male donor in good health and CMV-seropositive. Both conserved end residues are trimmed from each CDR3. The D gene is left open where the match is weak.

17,TRBV9,TRBD1,ASSGGGLRGGWTYNEQF
12,TRBV6-6,TRBD1,ASRPGTANSPLH
12,TRBV7-3,.,ASSPSKSYNEQF
17,TRBV5-8,TRBD2,ASSAKTGTSLLPGNEQF
13,TRBV6-5,.,ASSYEDSGINEQF
15,TRBV4-1,TRBD2,ASSQDPKRERLGEQY
14,TRBV27,.,ASSLWGGQHYQPQH
13,TRBV2,TRBD1,ASSGQGPSSYEQY
14,TRBV7-9,TRBD2,ASSPWTSASTDTQY
12,TRBV18,.,ASSSTGGSTEAF
15,TRBV27,TRBD2,ASSLLFTSGVINEQF
13,TRBV15,.,ATSRDLAGNHGQY
11,TRBV6-1,.,ASRVTGSYEQY
13,TRBV7-2,.,ASSFSGVDSYEQY
12,TRBV7-9,.,SSSSTDYNSPLH
13,TRBV28,.,ASSLYGGSYNEQF
13,TRBV7-8,TRBD1,ASSRTGGSNQPQH
12,TRBV7-3,TRBD1,ASSPGTGATEAF
13,TRBV19,TRBD2,ASQPSGGVLYEQY
10,TRBV28,.,ASSQGKEKLF
11,TRBV6-1,.,ASTFEGDGELF
21,TRBV27,TRBD2,ASSFFILAVPSATPRPTYTQY
12,TRBV6-5,.,ATNHWTANTEAF
14,TRBV28,TRBD1,ASSPRTGTAGNEQF
16,TRBV19,TRBD1,ASTTGPGQGAPNTEAF
13,TRBV4-1,.,ASSQLFHRARPLH
14,TRBV4-3,.,ASSPIRGAISYEQY
15,TRBV7-2,.,ASSLVYGENSNQPQH
14,TRBV19,TRBD2,ASSPASGLAGNEQF
12,TRBV6-6,.,ASSRSLVADEQF
13,TRBV7-2,TRBD2,ASSSRTSGFYEQY
12,TRBV19,TRBD1,ASSTNRDRDEQY
13,TRBV7-9,TRBD2,ASSLASGGIDTQY
13,TRBV9,.,ASSVGAGWADEQF
14,TRBV5-1,.,ASSLARVSGANVLT
14,TRBV11-2,TRBD1,ASSLDAGTGVGEQY
13,TRBV5-8,.,ASSFDTEKRTEAF
15,TRBV10-2,TRBD1,ASSEYGQGLAKNIQY
14,TRBV9,.,ASSPEPGHNTYEQY
11,TRBV19,TRBD1,ASSLQGDGELF
12,TRBV5-4,.,ASSREVYQETQY
11,TRBV7-8,TRBD1,ASSTDRGNEQY
13,TRBV5-5,.,ASSLVGIPQETQY
13,TRBV5-1,TRBD2,ASSLGAGGAYGQY
13,TRBV6-5,.,ASSVLGSLYNEQF
16,TRBV7-9,.,ASSLANDRTATNEKLF
11,TRBV6-5,.,ASSYSEGYEQY
11,TRBV6-6,.,ASSYVEADTQY